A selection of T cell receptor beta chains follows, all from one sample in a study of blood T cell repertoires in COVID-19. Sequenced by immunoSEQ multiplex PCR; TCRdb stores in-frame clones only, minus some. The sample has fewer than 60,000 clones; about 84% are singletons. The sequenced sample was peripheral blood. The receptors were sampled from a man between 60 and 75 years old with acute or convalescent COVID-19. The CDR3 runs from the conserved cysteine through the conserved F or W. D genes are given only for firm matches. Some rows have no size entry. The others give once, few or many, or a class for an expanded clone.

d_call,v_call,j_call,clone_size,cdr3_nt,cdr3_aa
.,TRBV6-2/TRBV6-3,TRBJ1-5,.,TGTGCCAGCAGCTATGACAGGCCCCACCAGCCCCAGCATTTT,CASSYDRPHQPQHF
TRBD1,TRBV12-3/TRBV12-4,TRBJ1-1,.,TGTGCCAGCACCCTGACAGGGGGGACTGAAGCTTTCTTT,CASTLTGGTEAFF
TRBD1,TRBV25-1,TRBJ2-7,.,TGTGCCAGCAGTGCCGGGGACAGGGTTGGGAGGCAGTACTTC,CASSAGDRVGRQYF
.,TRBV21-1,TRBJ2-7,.,TGTGCCAGCAGCAAAGTTGGGACTAGCGGGGGGGCCTTCCACGAGCAGTACTTC,CASSKVGTSGGAFHEQYF
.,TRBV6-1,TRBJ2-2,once,TGTGCCAGCAGTGAACAGGGAAGACACACCGGGGAGCTGTTTTTT,CASSEQGRHTGELFF
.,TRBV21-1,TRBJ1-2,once,TGTGCCAGCAGCCTTCCAGGGGGGTCCTATGGCTACACCTTC,CASSLPGGSYGYTF
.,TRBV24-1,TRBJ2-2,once,TGTGCCACCAGTGATTCTCCAGGTCCACTTAACACCGGGGAGCTGTTTTTT,CATSDSPGPLNTGELFF
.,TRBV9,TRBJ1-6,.,TGTGCCAGCAGCCCACAGGGTCCACCCCTCCACTTT,CASSPQGPPLHF
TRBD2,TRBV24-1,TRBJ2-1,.,TGTGCCACCGAGCCTAGCGGAGCTAATGAGCAGTTCTTC,CATEPSGANEQFF
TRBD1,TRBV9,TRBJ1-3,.,TGTGCCAGCAGCGTTCAACGCACAGGGGTCGGAAACACCATATATTTT,CASSVQRTGVGNTIYF